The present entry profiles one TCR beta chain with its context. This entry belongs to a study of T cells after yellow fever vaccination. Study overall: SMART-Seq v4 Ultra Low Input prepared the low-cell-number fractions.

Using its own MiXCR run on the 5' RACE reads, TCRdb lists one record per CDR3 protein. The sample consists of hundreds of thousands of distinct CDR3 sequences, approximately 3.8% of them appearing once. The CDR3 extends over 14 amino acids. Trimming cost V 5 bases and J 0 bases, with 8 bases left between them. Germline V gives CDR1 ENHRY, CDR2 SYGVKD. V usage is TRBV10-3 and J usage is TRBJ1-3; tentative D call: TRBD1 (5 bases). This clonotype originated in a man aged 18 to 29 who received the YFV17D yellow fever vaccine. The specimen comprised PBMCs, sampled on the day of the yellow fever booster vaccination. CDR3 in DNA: TGTGCCATCAGTACCGGGACCTCTGGAAACACCATATATTTT. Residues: CAISTGTSGNTIYF.